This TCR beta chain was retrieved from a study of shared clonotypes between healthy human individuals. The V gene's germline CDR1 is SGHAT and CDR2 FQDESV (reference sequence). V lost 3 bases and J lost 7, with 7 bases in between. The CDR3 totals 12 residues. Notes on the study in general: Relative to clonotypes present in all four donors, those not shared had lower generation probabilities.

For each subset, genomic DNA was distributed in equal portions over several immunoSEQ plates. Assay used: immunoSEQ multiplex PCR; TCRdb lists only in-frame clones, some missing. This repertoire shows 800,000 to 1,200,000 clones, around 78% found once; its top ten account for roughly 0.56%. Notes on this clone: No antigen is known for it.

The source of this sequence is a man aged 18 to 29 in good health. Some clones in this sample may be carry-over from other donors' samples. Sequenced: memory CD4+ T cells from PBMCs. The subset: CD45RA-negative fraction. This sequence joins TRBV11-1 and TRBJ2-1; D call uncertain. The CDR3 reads CASSFIRNEQFF. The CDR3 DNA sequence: TGTGCCAGCAGCTTTATTAGGAATGAGCAGTTCTTC.